Below are 9 T cell receptor beta chains sequenced from a single sample in a study of T-cell reconstitution after alpha-beta-depleted transplantation in children. Preparation of the TCRbeta library used unique molecular identifiers. TCRdb redid the calling of the PCR reads with MiXCR, one entry per CDR3 protein. The sample shows about 980,000 distinct CDR3 sequences, 25% to 35% of them seen only once. This specimen consisted of PBMCs, mostly from graft donor cells, obtained 360 days after TCRalphabeta/CD19-depleted stem cell transplant. The receptors stem from a boy younger than two who had a stem cell transplant for SCID, so the T cells may come from the graft donor.

This chain connects TRBV18 to TRBJ1-2, with D perhaps matching TRBD1 (5 bases). Germline CDR1 and CDR2: KGHSH and LQKENI. V dropped 2 bases and J dropped 3 bases, with 13 bases sitting between them. The CDR3 runs to 15 residues. The CDR3 DNA is TGTGCCAGCTCACCAGTTCGGGGGGTCCACTATGGCTACACCTTC. Amino acid sequence: CASSPVRGVHYGYTF.

The V and J genes are TRBV12-3 or TRBV12-4 and TRBJ2-7, with a possible D match to TRBD1 (5 bases). V was pared by 6 bases and J by 4 bases, with 16 bases between. The CDR3 sequence is 14 residues long. The CDR3 bases are TGTGCCAGCAGCGACCAGACAGTGAGATACGAGCAGTACTTC. Its protein is CASSDQTVRYEQYF.

This clonotype was seen more than once but under ten times. The V and J genes are TRBV11-2 and TRBJ1-6; D possibly corresponds to TRBD1 (6 bases). CDR3 length: 17 amino acids. Germline V CDR1 and CDR2: SGHAT, FQNNGV. Trimming removed 6 bases from V and 5 bases from J, with 20 bases in between. CDR3 nucleotide sequence: TGTGCCAGCAGTCCTCAGATACAGGGAAGGAATAATTCACCCCTCCACTTT. It specifies CASSPQIQGRNNSPLHF.

The chain combines TRBV11-1 with TRBJ2-3, with TRBD2 matching 10 bases. CDR3 length: 18 residues. V was pared by 3 bases and J by 0 bases, with 9 bases of the junction left unmatched. Germline assignment: CDR1 SGHAT and CDR2 FQDESV (reference sequence). In DNA, the CDR3 is TGTGCCAGCAGCTTTTCACTAGCGGGGCCTAGAAGCACAGATACGCAGTATTTT. It specifies CASSFSLAGPRSTDTQYF.

CDR3 bases: TGTGCCACCAGTGATCCAGACAGAGCCACTAACTATGGCTACACCTTC. Translation gives CATSDPDRATNYGYTF. J is TRBJ1-2 and V is TRBV24-1; D is perhaps TRBD1 (5 bases). V lost 3 bases, J lost 0 bases, and 13 bases lay in between. CDR1 is KGHDR and CDR2 is SFDVKD in the germline V gene. The CDR3 has 16 residues.

V and J are TRBV7-8 and TRBJ1-6, with unresolved D. This CDR3 spans 15 amino acids. The V end lost 3 bases, the J end lost 10 bases, and 16 bases lay between the germline ends. The germline V gene encodes CDR1 SGHVS and CDR2 FQNEAQ. CDR3 sequence reads: CASSFTPAVGSPLHF. Here the CDR3 DNA reads TGTGCCAGCAGCTTTACACCGGCGGTCGGGTCACCCCTCCACTTT.

The rearrangement joins TRBV5-1 to TRBJ2-1, with 9 nucleotides matching TRBD1. The germline gives CDR1 SGHRS, CDR2 YFSETQ. The CDR3 has 17 amino acids. The ends lost 4 bases at V and 5 bases at J; junction bases unmatched: 13. The CDR3 DNA reads as TGCGCCAGCAGCCCGATACCCGGGACAGGGACGAACAATGAGCAGTTCTTC. It translates to CASSPIPGTGTNNEQFF.

The rearrangement uses TRBV10-3 and TRBJ2-7; 11 nucleotides match TRBD2. Trimming at V came to 8 bases and at J to 5 bases, leaving 2 bases not matched to a gene. Germline V gives CDR1 ENHRY, CDR2 SYGVKD. The length of the CDR3 is 12 residues. CDR3 loop: CAIRSGGDEQYF. Written as DNA, the CDR3 is TGTGCCATCCGTAGCGGGGGGGACGAGCAGTACTTC.

This clonotype was observed a handful of times. The chain has TRBV7-9 and TRBJ1-1, with D tentatively TRBD1 (6 bases). The CDR3 extends over 14 amino acids. The ends were cut back, 5 bases at V and 12 bases at J, with 22 bases in the middle. The V gene's germline CDR1 is SEHNR and CDR2 FQNEAQ (reference sequence). CDR3 region: CASSASLGGRITFF. CDR3 in DNA: TGTGCCAGCAGCGCGTCCCTAGGGGGGAGGATAACTTTCTTT.